These 13 T cell receptor beta chains share one sample of origin, sequenced in a study of T cells in Graves' hyperthyroidism and ophthalmopathy (dated by TCRdb to between 2017 and 2020). Libraries came from multiplex PCR. The reads were generated on an Illumina HiSeq 2000. The TCR beta CDR3 regions were amplified from RNA transcripts. The TCR CDR3 was subjected to a first round of RT-PCR using the HTBI primer set and the Qiagen OneStep RT-PCR kit. TCRdb reprocessing: public reads trimmed at Q25 with fastp, clones called with MiXCR, in-frame beta chains kept. Entries that share a CDR3 protein sequence are merged under the most common genes and DNA. For this sample the table gives 640,000 or so distinct CDR3 sequences, of which roughly 14% were detected only once. The ten largest clones add up to 3.5% to 4.5% of the sample. Material: blood. These TCRs come from a woman aged 40 to 50 with Graves' ophthalmopathy.

Many counts were recorded for this clonotype. The chain is built from TRBV28 and TRBJ1-2; D is undetermined. V lost 4 bases to trimming and J lost 0 bases, with 9 bases between them. Germline-derived CDR1 and CDR2 are MDHEN and SYDVKM. The CDR3 totals 14 residues. The CDR3 bases are TGTGCCAGCAGTTCTCGGGGAGCTAACTATGGCTACACCTTC. It specifies CASSSRGANYGYTF.

This clonotype was observed many times. As the CDR3 is not closed by the conserved phenylalanine or tryptophan, this likely results from a read error. This rearrangement joins TRBV7-3 to TRBJ2-2; 7 bases align to TRBD2. The J segment lost 4 bases and the V segment lost 6 bases, leaving 5 bases of the junction unmatched. CDR3 size: 14 residues. Germline V gene data show CDR1 as SGHTA and CDR2 as FQGTGA. DNA of the CDR3: TGTGCCAGCAGAAAGACTAGCAGCACCGGGGAGCTGTTTCTT. The encoded protein is CASRKTSSTGELFL.

At least ten counts were recorded for this clonotype. The V and J genes are TRBV7-8 and TRBJ1-2; D is unresolved. Looked up from germline, CDR1 is SGHVS and CDR2 is FQNEAQ. The CDR3 extends over 16 amino acids. V lost 0 bases and J lost 4, with 15 bases in between. As DNA, the CDR3 is TGTGCCAGCAGCTTAGCGTCTCTCCCTACGGGCTATGGCTACACCTTC. It is translated as CASSLASLPTGYGYTF.

V gene TRBV6-1 combines with J gene TRBJ2-7; D perhaps matches TRBD1 (5 bases). V lost 3 bases and J lost 3, with 21 bases in between. CDR3 length: 17 amino acids. In germline, CDR1 is MNHNS, CDR2 SASEGT. DNA for the CDR3: TGTGCCAGCAGTGATAGAGCTCAGGGCCGTGCCAACTACGAGCAGTACTTC. Translating gives CASSDRAQGRANYEQYF.

There are many counts of this clonotype. The gene calls are TRBV2 and TRBJ2-7, with D unclear. The V gene lost 3 bases and the J gene lost 2 bases, with 14 bases spanning the gap. Germline values: CDR1 SNHLY, CDR2 FYNNEI. The CDR3 totals 15 residues. The CDR3 protein is CASSEKELNPYEQYF. The CDR3 bases are TGTGCCAGCAGTGAGAAAGAACTAAATCCCTACGAGCAGTACTTC.

V is TRBV27 and J is TRBJ2-7; 12 bases map to TRBD1. CDR1 and CDR2 from the germline V gene are MNHEY and SMNVEV (reference sequence). The J segment lost 4 bases and the V segment lost 3 bases, leaving 4 bases of the junction unmatched. This CDR3 spans 15 amino acids. DNA for the CDR3: TGTGCCAGCAGTTTTTGGGGACAGGGGGCGTACGAGCAGTACTTC. This encodes CASSFWGQGAYEQYF.

The sample holds a few counts of this clonotype. The rearrangement links TRBV11-1 to TRBJ2-2; 12 bases fit TRBD1. The V gene's germline CDR1 is SGHAT and CDR2 FQDESV (reference sequence). The CDR3 totals 17 residues. Trimming at V came to 5 bases and at J to 5 bases, leaving 9 bases not matched to a gene. DNA of the CDR3: TGTGCCAGCAGCGCCGGGACAGGGGGCGTCACTACCGGGGAGCTGTTTTTT. Translation gives CASSAGTGGVTTGELFF. The full variable domain, in which reference TRBV11-1 and TRBJ2-2 provide the parts outside the CDR3, is EAEVAQSPRYKITEKSQAVAFWCDPISGHATLYWYRQILGQGPELLVQFQDESVVDDSQLPKDRFSAERLKGVDSTLKIQPAELGDSAMYLCASSAGTGGVTTGELFFGEGSRLTVL.

V usage is TRBV7-2 and J usage is TRBJ2-5; D may be TRBD2 (7 bases). This CDR3 is built from 15 residues. Trimming stripped 1 base from V and 6 bases from J, with 15 bases between. The germline V gene has CDR1 SGHTA and CDR2 FQGNSA. This CDR3 reads CASSLGGGEWKTQYF. For the CDR3, the DNA is TGTGCCAGCAGCTTAGGAGGGGGGGAGTGGAAGACCCAGTACTTC.

This clonotype has at least ten counts. The chain is built from TRBV10-2 and TRBJ2-5; TRBD1 matches at 9 bases. The CDR3 is 13 residues long. Germline trimming cut 9 bases from V and 0 bases from J; bases unmatched to any gene: 2. Germline V gives CDR1 WSHSY, CDR2 SAAADI. The CDR3 DNA reads as TGCGCCAGTGGGACAGGGTACCAAGAGACCCAGTACTTC. Protein: CASGTGYQETQYF.

V usage is TRBV28 and J usage is TRBJ1-1; D is uncertain. Trimming left V 7 bases short and J 4 bases short, with 16 bases between. Germline CDR1 and CDR2: MDHEN and SYDVKM. The CDR3 totals 14 residues. The CDR3 region is CASNRLLSGTEAFF. The CDR3 bases are TGTGCCAGCAATAGGCTTCTCTCTGGCACTGAAGCTTTCTTT.

This clonotype was seen at least ten times. The CDR3 nucleotides read TGTGCCAGCAGTTATTATGACAGGGGGCTCGAGCAGTACTTC. This codes for CASSYYDRGLEQYF. V and J are TRBV6-5 and TRBJ2-7, with 10 bases aligning to TRBD1. Unmatched junction bases numbered 5, after V lost 3 bases and J lost 6 bases. CDR3 length: 14 amino acids. Germline lookup yields CDR1 MNHEY and CDR2 SVGAGI.

This clonotype was found many times. The chain combines TRBV29-1 with TRBJ2-2; TRBD2 agrees at 11 bases. This CDR3 has 15 residues. Germline CDR1 SQVTM, CDR2 ANQGSEA. J gave up 4 bases and V 1 base, and 2 bases lay outside the gene matches. The CDR3 DNA reads as TGCAGCGTTGAAGTAGCGGGAGGGCGCACCGGGGAGCTGTTTTTT. Protein product: CSVEVAGGRTGELFF.

This clonotype was counted at least ten times. V is TRBV6-5 and J is TRBJ1-2; a possible D gene is TRBD1 (5 bases). The V gene lost 0 bases and the J gene lost 5 bases, with 16 bases spanning the gap. This CDR3 region has 16 residues. Germline V gene data show CDR1 as MNHEY and CDR2 as SVGAGI. The CDR3 spells CASSYSGGLTWYGYTF. Here the CDR3 DNA reads TGTGCCAGCAGTTACTCGGGGGGATTAACATGGTATGGCTACACCTTC.